The subject of this entry is one T cell receptor (beta chain). This sample is part of a study of blood T cell repertoires in COVID-19. Looking at the study overall: In each case, the material was cDNA or gDNA derived from T cells, B-cell-depleted T cells, or PBMCs.

As originally analysed: Estimation of nucleated cell counts was performed using reference gene primer amplification. The repertoire was sequenced with immunoSEQ multiplex PCR; TCRdb's copy has only in-frame clones and lacks some. V and J calls and clone size are given by that table; D and trimming were obtained from the DNA. This repertoire shows some 80,000 clones, over 75% found once; its top ten account for roughly 8.9%. J gave up 4 bases and V 1 base, and 17 bases lay outside the gene matches. CDR1 KGHSH and CDR2 LQKENI come from the germline V gene. The CDR3 totals 19 residues. The source of this sequence is a man aged 45 to 65 with COVID-19, enrolled during active disease. The rearrangement uses TRBV18 and TRBJ2-3; 7 bases are a match to TRBD1. Source material: peripheral blood. For the CDR3, the DNA is TGTGCCAGCTCACCACGAGGACGGACCGGGACAGTGAGCGCAGATACGCAGTATTTT. Translation gives CASSPRGRTGTVSADTQYF.